This T cell receptor (beta chain) was identified in a study of blood T cell repertoires in COVID-19. Sequencing was performed with immunoSEQ multiplex PCR; in TCRdb, only in-frame clones are kept and a portion is missing. This sample has fewer than 250,000 clones, with roughly nine tenths found just once. This CDR3 has 16 residues. The chain combines TRBV12-2 with TRBJ1-6; TRBD1 was called by the table and not checked on the DNA. TRBV12-2 is a pseudogene segment. Sequencing used peripheral blood. The sequence came from a woman aged 45-59 years with acute or convalescent COVID-19. CDR3 bases: TGTGCAAGTCGCTTAGTCGGTGGACAGGAATCTTCACCCCTCCACTTT. This gives the protein CASRLVGGQESSPLHF.